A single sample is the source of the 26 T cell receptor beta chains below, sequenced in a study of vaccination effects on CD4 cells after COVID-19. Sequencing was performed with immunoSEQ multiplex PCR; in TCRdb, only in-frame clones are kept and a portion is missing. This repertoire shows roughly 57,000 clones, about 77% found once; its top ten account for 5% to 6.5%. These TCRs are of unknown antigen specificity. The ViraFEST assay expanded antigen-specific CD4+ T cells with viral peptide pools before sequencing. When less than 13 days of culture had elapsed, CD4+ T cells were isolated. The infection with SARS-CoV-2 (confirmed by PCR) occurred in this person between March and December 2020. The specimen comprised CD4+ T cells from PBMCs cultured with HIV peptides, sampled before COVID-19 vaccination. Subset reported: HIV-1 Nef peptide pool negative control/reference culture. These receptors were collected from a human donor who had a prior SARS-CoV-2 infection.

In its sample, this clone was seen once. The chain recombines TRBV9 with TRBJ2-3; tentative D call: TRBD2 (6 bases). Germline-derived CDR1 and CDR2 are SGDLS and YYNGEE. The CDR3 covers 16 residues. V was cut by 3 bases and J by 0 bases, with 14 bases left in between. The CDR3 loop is CASSGRLDPSTDTQYF. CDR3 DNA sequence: TGTGCCAGCAGCGGAAGACTAGACCCTAGCACAGATACGCAGTATTTT.

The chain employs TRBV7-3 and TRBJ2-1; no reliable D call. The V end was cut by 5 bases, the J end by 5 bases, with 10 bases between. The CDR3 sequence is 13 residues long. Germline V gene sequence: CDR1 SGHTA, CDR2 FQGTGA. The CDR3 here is CASSPDWNNEQFF. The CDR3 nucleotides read TGTGCCAGCAGCCCCGACTGGAACAATGAGCAGTTCTTC.

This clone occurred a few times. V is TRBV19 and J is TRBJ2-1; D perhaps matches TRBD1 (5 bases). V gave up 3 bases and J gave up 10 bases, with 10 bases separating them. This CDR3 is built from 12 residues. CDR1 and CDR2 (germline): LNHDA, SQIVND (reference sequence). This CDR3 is CASSMGYREQFF. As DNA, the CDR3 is TGTGCCAGTAGTATGGGCTACAGGGAGCAGTTCTTC.

The chain's CDR3 is CAWSHGGTREQYF. CDR3 nucleotides: TGTGCCTGGAGTCACGGTGGGACGAGGGAGCAGTACTTC. The chain uses TRBV30 and TRBJ2-7; the D gene could be TRBD1 or TRBD2 (5 bases each). The CDR3 is 13 amino acids. Germline-derived CDR1 and CDR2 are GTSNPN and SVGIG (reference sequence). The germline V and J ends were trimmed by 2 bases and 7 bases, with 15 bases remaining between them.

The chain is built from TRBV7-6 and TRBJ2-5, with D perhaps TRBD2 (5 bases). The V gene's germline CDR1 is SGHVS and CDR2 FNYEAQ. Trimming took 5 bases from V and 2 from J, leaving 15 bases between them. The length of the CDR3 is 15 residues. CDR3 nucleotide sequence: TGTGCCAGCAGCGCACCAGGACGGGGTCAAGAGACCCAGTACTTC. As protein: CASSAPGRGQETQYF.

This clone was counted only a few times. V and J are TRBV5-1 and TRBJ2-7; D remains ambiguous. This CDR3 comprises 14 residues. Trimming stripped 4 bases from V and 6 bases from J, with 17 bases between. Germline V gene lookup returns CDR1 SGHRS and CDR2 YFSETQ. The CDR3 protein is CASSQGRPSGEQYF. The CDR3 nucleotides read TGCGCCAGCAGCCAAGGACGTCCATCGGGCGAGCAGTACTTC.

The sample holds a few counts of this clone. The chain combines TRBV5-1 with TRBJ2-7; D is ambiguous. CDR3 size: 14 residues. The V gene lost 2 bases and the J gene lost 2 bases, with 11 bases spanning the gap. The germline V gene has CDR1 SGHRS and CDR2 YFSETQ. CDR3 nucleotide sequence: TGCGCCAGCAGCTTCGGGCAGAACGCCTACGAGCAGTACTTC. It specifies CASSFGQNAYEQYF.

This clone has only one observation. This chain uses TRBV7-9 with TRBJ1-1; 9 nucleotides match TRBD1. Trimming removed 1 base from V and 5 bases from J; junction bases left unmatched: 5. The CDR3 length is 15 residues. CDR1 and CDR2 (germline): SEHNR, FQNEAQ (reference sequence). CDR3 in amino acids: CASSLGTGVGTEAFF. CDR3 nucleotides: TGTGCCAGCAGCTTAGGGACAGGGGTAGGGACTGAAGCTTTCTTT.

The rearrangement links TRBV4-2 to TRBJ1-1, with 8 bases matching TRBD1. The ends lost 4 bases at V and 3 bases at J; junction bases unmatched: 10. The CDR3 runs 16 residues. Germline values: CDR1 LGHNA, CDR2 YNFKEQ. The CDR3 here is CASSPTGARSHTEAFF. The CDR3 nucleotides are TGTGCCAGCAGCCCGACAGGGGCTCGCTCTCACACTGAAGCTTTCTTT.

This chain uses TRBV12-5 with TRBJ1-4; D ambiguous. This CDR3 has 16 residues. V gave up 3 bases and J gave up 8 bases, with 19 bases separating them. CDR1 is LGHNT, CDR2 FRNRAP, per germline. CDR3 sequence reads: CASGFVLGPLVEKLFF. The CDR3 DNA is TGTGCTAGTGGTTTTGTGCTCGGGCCGCTGGTAGAAAAACTGTTTTTT.

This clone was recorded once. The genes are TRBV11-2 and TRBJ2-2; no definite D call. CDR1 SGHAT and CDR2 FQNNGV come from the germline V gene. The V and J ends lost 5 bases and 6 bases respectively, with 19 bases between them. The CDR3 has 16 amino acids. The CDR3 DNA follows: TGTGCCAGCAGCCCCCACCCCGCCGGTACCGCCGGGGAGCTGTTTTTT. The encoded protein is CASSPHPAGTAGELFF.

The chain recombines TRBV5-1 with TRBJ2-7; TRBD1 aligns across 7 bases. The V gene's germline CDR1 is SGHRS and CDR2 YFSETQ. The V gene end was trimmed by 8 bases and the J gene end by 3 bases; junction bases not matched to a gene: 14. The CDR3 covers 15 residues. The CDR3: CASSWDEGAGYEQYF. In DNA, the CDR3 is TGCGCCAGTTCCTGGGATGAGGGGGCTGGCTACGAGCAGTACTTC.

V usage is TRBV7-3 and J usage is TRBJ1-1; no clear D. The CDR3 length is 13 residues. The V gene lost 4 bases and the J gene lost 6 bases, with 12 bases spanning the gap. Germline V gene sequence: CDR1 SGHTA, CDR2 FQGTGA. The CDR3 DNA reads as TGTGCCAGCAGCTACGGCCCCGAGGCTGAAGCTTTCTTT. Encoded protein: CASSYGPEAEAFF.

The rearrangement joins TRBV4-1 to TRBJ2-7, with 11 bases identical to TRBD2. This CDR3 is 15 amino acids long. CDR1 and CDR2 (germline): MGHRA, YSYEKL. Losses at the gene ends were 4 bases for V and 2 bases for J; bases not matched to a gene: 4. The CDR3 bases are TGCGCCAGCAGCCCTCGACTAGCGGGAACCTACGAGCAGTACTTC. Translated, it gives CASSPRLAGTYEQYF.

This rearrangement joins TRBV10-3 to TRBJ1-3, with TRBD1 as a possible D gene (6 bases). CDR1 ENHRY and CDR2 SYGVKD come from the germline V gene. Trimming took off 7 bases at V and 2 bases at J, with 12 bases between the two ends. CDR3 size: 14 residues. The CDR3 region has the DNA TGTGCCATCACTCAGGGGTTCGCTGGAAACACCATATATTTT. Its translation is CAITQGFAGNTIYF.

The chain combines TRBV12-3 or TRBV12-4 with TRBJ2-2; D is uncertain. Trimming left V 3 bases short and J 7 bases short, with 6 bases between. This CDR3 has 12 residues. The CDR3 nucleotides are TGTGCCAGCAGTTTGGGCGGCGGGGAGCTGTTTTTT. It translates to CASSLGGGELFF.

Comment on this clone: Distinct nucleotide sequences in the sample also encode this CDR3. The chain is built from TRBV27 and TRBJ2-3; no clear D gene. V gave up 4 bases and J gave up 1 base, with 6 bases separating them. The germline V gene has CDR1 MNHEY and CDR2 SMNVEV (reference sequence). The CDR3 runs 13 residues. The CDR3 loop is CASSSRGTDTQYF. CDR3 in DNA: TGTGCCAGCAGTTCCCGGGGCACAGATACGCAGTATTTT.

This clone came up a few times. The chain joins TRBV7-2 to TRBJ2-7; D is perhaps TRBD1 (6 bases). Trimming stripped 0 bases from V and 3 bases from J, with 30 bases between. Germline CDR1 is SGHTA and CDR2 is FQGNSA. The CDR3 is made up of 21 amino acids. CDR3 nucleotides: TGTGCCAGCAGCTTAGCGGGGAGCTGGGGGCGAACTACAAGTGGAGGCTACGAGCAGTACTTC. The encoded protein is CASSLAGSWGRTTSGGYEQYF.

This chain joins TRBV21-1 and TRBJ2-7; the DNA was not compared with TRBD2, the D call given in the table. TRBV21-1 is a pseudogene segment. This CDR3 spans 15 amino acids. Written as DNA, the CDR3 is TGTGCCAGCAGCAAAGGTCCCAGGGAGGCTGGAGAGCAGTACTTC. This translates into CASSKGPREAGEQYF.

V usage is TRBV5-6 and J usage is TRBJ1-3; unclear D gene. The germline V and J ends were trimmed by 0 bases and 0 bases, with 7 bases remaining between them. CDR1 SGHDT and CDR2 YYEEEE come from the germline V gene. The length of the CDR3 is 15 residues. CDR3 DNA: TGTGCCAGCAGCTTGGAGGTGGCCTCTGGAAACACCATATATTTT. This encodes CASSLEVASGNTIYF.

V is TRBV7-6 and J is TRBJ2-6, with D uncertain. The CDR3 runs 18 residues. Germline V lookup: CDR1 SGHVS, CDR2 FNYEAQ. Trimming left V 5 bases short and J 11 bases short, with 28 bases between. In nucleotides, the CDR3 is TGTGCCAGCAGCCAGTTACTTGAATCTCACAAAGTCGGGCACGTCCTGACTTTC. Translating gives CASSQLLESHKVGHVLTF.

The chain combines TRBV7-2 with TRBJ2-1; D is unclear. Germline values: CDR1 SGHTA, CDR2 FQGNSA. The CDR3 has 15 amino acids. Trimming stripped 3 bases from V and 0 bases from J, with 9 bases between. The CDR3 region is CASSLDYSSYNEQFF. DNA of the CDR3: TGTGCCAGCAGCTTGGATTACAGCTCCTACAATGAGCAGTTCTTC.

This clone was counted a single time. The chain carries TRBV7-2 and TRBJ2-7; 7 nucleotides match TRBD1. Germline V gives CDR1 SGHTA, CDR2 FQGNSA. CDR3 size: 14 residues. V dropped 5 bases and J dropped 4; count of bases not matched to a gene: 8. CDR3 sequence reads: CASSATGAAYEQYF. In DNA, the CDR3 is TGTGCCAGCAGCGCCACAGGGGCCGCGTACGAGCAGTACTTC.

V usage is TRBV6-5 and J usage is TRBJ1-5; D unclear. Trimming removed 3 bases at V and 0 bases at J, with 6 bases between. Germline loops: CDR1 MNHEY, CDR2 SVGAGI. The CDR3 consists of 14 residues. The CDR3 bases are TGTGCCAGCAGTTATGGAATTAGCAATCAGCCCCAGCATTTT. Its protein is CASSYGISNQPQHF.

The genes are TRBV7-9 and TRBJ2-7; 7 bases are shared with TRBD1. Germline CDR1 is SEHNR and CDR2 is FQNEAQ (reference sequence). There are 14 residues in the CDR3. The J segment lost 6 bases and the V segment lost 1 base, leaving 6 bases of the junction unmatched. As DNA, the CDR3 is TGTGCCAGCAGCTTAGTAAGACAGGGCGGCGAGCAGTACTTC. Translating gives CASSLVRQGGEQYF.

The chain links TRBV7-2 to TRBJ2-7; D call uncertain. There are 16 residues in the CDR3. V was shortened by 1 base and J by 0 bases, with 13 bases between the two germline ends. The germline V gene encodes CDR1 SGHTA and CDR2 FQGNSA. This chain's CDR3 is CASSLVGQVLSYEQYF. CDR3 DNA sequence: TGTGCCAGCAGCTTAGTGGGCCAGGTTCTCTCCTACGAGCAGTACTTC.